A single sample gave rise to the 21 T cell receptor beta chains below, sequenced in a study of control samples from healthy donors and cancer patients. Only in-frame clones appear in the TCRdb table, and some are missing; sequencing was by immunoSEQ multiplex PCR. The sample contains about 170,000 clones, around 90% of which appear only once. What was sequenced was blood. The receptors were gathered from a woman aged 25 to 39 in good health.

For this clone: Other DNA sequences within the sample encode an identical CDR3. The CDR3 DNA sequence: TGTGCCAGCAGCTTAGACCTCTACACTGAAGCTTTCTTT. Protein product: CASSLDLYTEAFF. The chain employs TRBV7-9 and TRBJ1-1, with no clear D. The V gene lost 1 base and the J gene lost 3 bases, with 6 bases spanning the gap. This CDR3 has 13 residues. Germline CDR1 SEHNR, CDR2 FQNEAQ (reference sequence).

The chain links TRBV18 to TRBJ1-1, with 7 nucleotides matching TRBD1. V was clipped by 0 bases and J by 1 base; unmatched bases: 14. Germline V CDR1 and CDR2: KGHSH, LQKENI. The CDR3 length is 19 residues. This CDR3 is CASSPPHSRQGGWNTEAFF. The CDR3 DNA reads as TGTGCCAGCTCACCACCCCACTCCAGACAGGGAGGATGGAACACTGAAGCTTTCTTT.

The chain links TRBV5-5 to TRBJ2-7; a weak D match, TRBD1 (5 bases). Trimming took off 1 base at V and 2 bases at J, with 10 bases between the two ends. The CDR3 is made up of 14 amino acids. Germline V gene lookup returns CDR1 SGHKS and CDR2 YYEKEE (reference sequence). The CDR3 loop reads CASSLKGETYEQYV. The CDR3 bases are TGTGCCAGCAGCTTGAAAGGGGAAACCTACGAGCAGTACGTC.

This rearrangement joins TRBV29-1 to TRBJ1-1, with D perhaps TRBD1 (5 bases). Trimming shortened V by 7 bases and J by 3 bases, and 15 bases separated the two germline ends. The CDR3 is made up of 13 amino acids. Germline V lookup: CDR1 SQVTM, CDR2 ANQGSEA. As DNA, the CDR3 is TGCAGCGCCTCGGGCCAGGGACACACTGAAGCTTTCTTT. Amino acids: CSASGQGHTEAFF.

The chain joins TRBV13 to TRBJ2-1, with 10 bases identical to TRBD2. CDR3 size: 18 residues. The V gene's germline CDR1 is PRHDT and CDR2 FYEKMQ (reference sequence). V lost 3 bases, J lost 7 bases, and 15 bases stayed unmatched. The CDR3 loop is CASSFLPSSGGVRNEQFF. In DNA, the CDR3 is TGTGCCAGCAGCTTTCTTCCATCTAGCGGGGGAGTAAGGAATGAGCAGTTCTTC.

The CDR3 spells CASRTGSRNQPQHF. In DNA form, the CDR3 reads TGTGCCAGCAGAACAGGGTCGCGCAATCAGCCCCAGCATTTT. This rearrangement joins TRBV6-5 to TRBJ1-5; weak D call: TRBD1 (6 bases). Between the trimmed V and J ends, which lost 6 bases and 2 bases, there was a span of 11 bases. This CDR3 has 14 amino acids. Germline lookup yields CDR1 MNHEY and CDR2 SVGAGI.

The J gene is TRBJ1-1, the V gene TRBV7-9; 11 nucleotides agree with TRBD1. V gave up 3 bases and J gave up 1 base; unmatched junction bases: 13. The CDR3 has 19 amino acids. CDR1 and CDR2 (germline): SEHNR, FQNEAQ (reference sequence). CDR3 DNA sequence: TGTGCCAGCAGCTTTTGGGGACAGGGGGTCAAAAAATCGAACACTGAAGCTTTCTTT. This codes for CASSFWGQGVKKSNTEAFF.

As regards this clone: The same CDR3 also results from other DNA sequences found in this sample. V and J are TRBV5-5 and TRBJ2-2; 8 bases fit TRBD2. The V and J ends lost 4 bases and 5 bases, in that order; junction bases with no gene match: 4. The CDR3 runs to 14 residues. In germline, CDR1 is SGHKS, CDR2 YYEKEE (reference sequence). For the CDR3, the DNA is TGTGCCAGCAGCCTGCCGGGGGGGACCGGGGAGCTGTTTTTT. Protein: CASSLPGGTGELFF.

The chain combines TRBV19 with TRBJ2-7; 8 nucleotides match TRBD2. V gave up 5 bases and J gave up 2 bases; unmatched junction bases: 5. The CDR3 is 14 amino acids. In germline, CDR1 is LNHDA, CDR2 SQIVND (reference sequence). For the CDR3, the DNA is TGTGCCAGTAGTTGGGGCGGGAGGACCTACGAGCAGTACTTC. As protein: CASSWGGRTYEQYF.

This clone has a single count. One end of the junction fails to match germline, which may point to a read error. V usage is TRBV2 and J usage is TRBJ1-1; unclear D gene. CDR1 and CDR2 from the germline V gene are SNHLY and FYNNEI. CDR3 size: 11 residues. CDR3 in amino acids: CASRLNAEAFF. The CDR3, as DNA: TGTGCCAGCAGACTGAACGCTGAAGCTTTCTTT.

The rearrangement uses TRBV25-1 and TRBJ2-5; 7 nucleotides agree with TRBD1. V gave up 7 bases and J gave up 5 bases; unmatched junction bases: 10. Germline lookup yields CDR1 MGHDK and CDR2 SYGVNS. The CDR3 is 14 residues long. This chain's CDR3 is CASMGQGVVETQYF. CDR3 sequence (DNA): TGTGCCAGCATGGGGCAGGGGGTGGTGGAGACCCAGTACTTC.

This chain connects TRBV24-1 to TRBJ1-6, with D possibly TRBD1 on 5 matching bases. This CDR3 has 15 residues. Trimming stripped 8 bases from V and 6 bases from J, with 16 bases between. Germline CDR1 reads KGHDR; CDR2 reads SFDVKD. The CDR3 nucleotides are TGTGCCACCAATGCGGACGGGGCAGTTAATTCACCCCTCCACTTT. This encodes CATNADGAVNSPLHF.

This clone was recorded only once. This rearrangement joins TRBV4-1 to TRBJ1-1; D perhaps matches TRBD1 (5 bases). The CDR3 loop spans 14 amino acids. The V gene lost 0 bases and the J gene lost 3 bases, with 8 bases spanning the gap. Germline CDR1 reads MGHRA; CDR2 reads YSYEKL. The CDR3 reads CASSQEGVDTEAFF. DNA of the CDR3: TGCGCCAGCAGCCAAGAGGGGGTCGACACTGAAGCTTTCTTT.

The rearrangement uses TRBV9 and TRBJ2-5; TRBD2 agrees at 10 bases. The V and J ends lost 3 bases and 2 bases, in that order; junction bases with no gene match: 7. The CDR3 runs to 16 residues. Germline CDR1 is SGDLS and CDR2 is YYNGEE. CDR3 nucleotides: TGTGCCAGCAGCGGGACTAGCGGTCAGCATCAAGAGACCCAGTACTTC. Its protein product is CASSGTSGQHQETQYF.

The genes are TRBV3-1 (or the pseudogene TRBV3-2) and TRBJ1-2; D not certain. V lost 4 bases and J 4 bases, leaving 10 bases between the germline ends. Germline values: CDR1 LGHDT, CDR2 YNNKEL (reference sequence). The CDR3 sequence is 13 residues long. CDR3 DNA sequence: TGTGCCAGCAGCCCGGTGGGATCCTATGGCTACACCTTC. It is translated as CASSPVGSYGYTF.

The genes are TRBV6-5 and TRBJ1-2; D call uncertain. Germline V CDR1 and CDR2: MNHEY, SVGAGI. Trimming removed 6 bases at V and 3 bases at J, with 11 bases between. This CDR3 spans 13 amino acids. In nucleotides, the CDR3 is TGTGCCAGCAGCAGTAAAAGGGACTATGGCTACACCTTC. Protein sequence: CASSSKRDYGYTF.

This chain joins TRBV24-1 and TRBJ2-4; 7 bases map to TRBD1. This CDR3 has 15 residues. From germline, CDR1 is KGHDR and CDR2 SFDVKD. The junction had 9 bases not matched to a gene; V was cut back by 4 bases and J by 7 bases. CDR3 DNA: TGTGCCACCAGTGACGGTGACAGGGTCCCCAACATTCAGTACTTC. Translated, it gives CATSDGDRVPNIQYF.

The J gene is TRBJ2-2, the V gene TRBV4-1; D not resolved. Germline CDR1 and CDR2: MGHRA and YSYEKL. CDR3 length: 14 residues. The V end was cut by 1 base, the J end by 2 bases, with 5 bases between. The CDR3 loop reads CASSQVVNTGELFF. The CDR3 DNA sequence: TGCGCCAGCAGCCAAGTCGTAAACACCGGGGAGCTGTTTTTT.

CDR3 sequence reads: CASSPLEGEQYF. Written as DNA, the CDR3 is TGTGCCAGCAGTCCCCTCGAGGGCGAGCAGTACTTC. The chain recombines TRBV27 with TRBJ2-7, with D possibly being TRBD2 (5 bases). V was trimmed by 5 bases and J by 6 bases, leaving 11 bases between them. The CDR3 loop spans 12 amino acids. Germline V gives CDR1 MNHEY, CDR2 SMNVEV (reference sequence).

The chain links TRBV12-3 or TRBV12-4 to TRBJ2-3; D is perhaps TRBD1 or TRBD2 (6 bases each). The CDR3 consists of 13 residues. Trimming pared 2 bases from V and 8 bases from J, leaving 11 bases between. Here the CDR3 DNA reads TGTGCCAGCAGTTTAAAGGAGGGGGTTACGCAGTATTTT. The encoded protein is CASSLKEGVTQYF.

This clone was seen a single time. The chain combines TRBV5-4 with TRBJ2-7; D is perhaps TRBD1 or TRBD2 (5 bases each). CDR1 and CDR2 from the germline V gene are SGHNT and YYREEE (reference sequence). Trimming took off 6 bases at V and 2 bases at J, with 12 bases between the two ends. CDR3 length: 13 amino acids. CDR3 sequence: CASNGGGPYEQYV. The CDR3 coding sequence is TGTGCCAGCAACGGTGGGGGTCCCTACGAGCAGTACGTC.